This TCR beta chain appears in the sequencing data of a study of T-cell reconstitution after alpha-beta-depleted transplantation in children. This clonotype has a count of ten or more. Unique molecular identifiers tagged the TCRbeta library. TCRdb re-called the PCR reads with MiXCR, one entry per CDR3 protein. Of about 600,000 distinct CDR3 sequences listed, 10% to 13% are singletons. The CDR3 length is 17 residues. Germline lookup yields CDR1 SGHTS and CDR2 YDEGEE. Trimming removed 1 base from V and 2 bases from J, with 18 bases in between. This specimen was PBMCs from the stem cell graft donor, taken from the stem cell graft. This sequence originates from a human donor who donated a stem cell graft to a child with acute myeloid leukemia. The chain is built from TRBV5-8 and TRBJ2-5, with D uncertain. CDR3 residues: CASSLLGLLTSQETQYF. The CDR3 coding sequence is TGTGCCAGCAGCTTGTTAGGTCTCTTAACCAGTCAAGAGACCCAGTACTTC. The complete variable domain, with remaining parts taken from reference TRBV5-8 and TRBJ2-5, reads EAGVTQSPTHLIKTRGQQATLRCSPISGHTSVYWYQQALGLGLQFLLWYDEGEERNRGNFPPRFSGRQFPNYSSELNVNALELEDSALYLCASSLLGLLTSQETQYFGPGTRLLVL.